This is a list of T cell receptor beta chains from one sample in a study of shared clonotypes between healthy human individuals. TCRdb keeps only in-frame clones here, not all; method: immunoSEQ multiplex PCR. There are about 530,000 clones in the sample; about 96% occur only once, and less than 0.06% lies in the top ten. Input material: naive CD4+ T cells sorted from blood. These TCRs come from a woman under 40 in good health. Each CDR3 is given with its conserved first and last residue. Fields, in order: V gene, J gene, CDR3 protein.

TRBV6-1	TRBJ1-4	CATSSGQGAEKLFF
TRBV6-5	TRBJ1-5	CASSRQGVGNQPQHF
TRBV4-1	TRBJ1-1	CASSQGTGPYTEAFF
TRBV2	TRBJ2-5	CASSRDLDETQYF
TRBV6-1	TRBJ1-5	CASGSGTYQPQHF
TRBV27	TRBJ2-6	CASSLSLMAAGANVLTF
TRBV29-1	TRBJ1-2	CSVDEGGVSYGYTF
TRBV28	TRBJ2-7	CASRRTEQYF
TRBV15	TRBJ1-5	CATSREIEVFSNQPQHF
TRBV5-1	TRBJ1-5	CASSPSPLTADARPQHF
TRBV27	TRBJ1-1	CASRIRGGGTEAFF